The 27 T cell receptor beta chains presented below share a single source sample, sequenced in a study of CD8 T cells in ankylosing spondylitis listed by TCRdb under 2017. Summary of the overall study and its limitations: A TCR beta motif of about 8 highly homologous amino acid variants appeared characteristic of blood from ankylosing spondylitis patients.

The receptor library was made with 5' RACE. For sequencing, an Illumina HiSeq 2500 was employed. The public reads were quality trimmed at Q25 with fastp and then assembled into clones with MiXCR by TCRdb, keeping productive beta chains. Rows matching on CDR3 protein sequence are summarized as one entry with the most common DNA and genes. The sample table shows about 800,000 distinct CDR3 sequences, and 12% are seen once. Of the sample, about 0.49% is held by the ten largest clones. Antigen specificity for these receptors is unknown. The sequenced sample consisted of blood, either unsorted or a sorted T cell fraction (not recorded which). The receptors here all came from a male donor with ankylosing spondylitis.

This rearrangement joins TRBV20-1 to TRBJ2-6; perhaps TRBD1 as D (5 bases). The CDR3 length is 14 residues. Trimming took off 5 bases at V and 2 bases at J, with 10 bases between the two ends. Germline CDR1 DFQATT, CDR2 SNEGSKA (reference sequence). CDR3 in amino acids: CSAPGFPGANVLTF. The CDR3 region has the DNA TGCAGTGCTCCAGGGTTCCCTGGGGCCAACGTCCTGACTTTC.

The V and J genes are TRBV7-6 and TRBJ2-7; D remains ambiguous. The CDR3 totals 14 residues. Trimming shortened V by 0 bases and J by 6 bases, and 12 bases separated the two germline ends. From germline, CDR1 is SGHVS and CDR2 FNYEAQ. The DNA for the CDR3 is TGTGCCAGCAGCTTAGCGTCCCCCCCGAGCGAGCAGTACTTC. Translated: CASSLASPPSEQYF. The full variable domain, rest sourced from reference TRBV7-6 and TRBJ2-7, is GAGVSQSPRYKVTKRGQDVALRCDPISGHVSLYWYRQALGQGPEFLTYFNYEAQQDKSGLPNDRFSAERPEGSISTLTIQRTEQRDSAMYRCASSLASPPSEQYFGPGTRLTVT.

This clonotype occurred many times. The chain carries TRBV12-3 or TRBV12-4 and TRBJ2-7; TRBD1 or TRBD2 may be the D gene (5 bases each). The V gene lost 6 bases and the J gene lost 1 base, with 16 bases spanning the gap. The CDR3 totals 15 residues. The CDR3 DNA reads TGTGCCAGCAGCTCCCCAGGGCGAGGGTCCTACGAGCAGTACTTC. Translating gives CASSSPGRGSYEQYF.

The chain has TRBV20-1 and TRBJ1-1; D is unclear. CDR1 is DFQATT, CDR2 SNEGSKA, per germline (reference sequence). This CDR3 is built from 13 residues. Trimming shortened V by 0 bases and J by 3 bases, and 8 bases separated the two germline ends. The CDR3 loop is CSAREGRYTEAFF. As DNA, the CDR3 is TGCAGTGCTAGAGAGGGTAGGTACACTGAAGCTTTCTTT.

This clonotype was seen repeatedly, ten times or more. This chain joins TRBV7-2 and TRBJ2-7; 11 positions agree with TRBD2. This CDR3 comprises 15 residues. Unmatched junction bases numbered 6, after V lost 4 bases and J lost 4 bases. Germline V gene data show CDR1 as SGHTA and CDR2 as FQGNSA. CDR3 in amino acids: CASSSSGTSGYEQYF. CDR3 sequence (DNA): TGTGCCAGCAGCTCTTCCGGGACTAGCGGTTACGAGCAGTACTTC.

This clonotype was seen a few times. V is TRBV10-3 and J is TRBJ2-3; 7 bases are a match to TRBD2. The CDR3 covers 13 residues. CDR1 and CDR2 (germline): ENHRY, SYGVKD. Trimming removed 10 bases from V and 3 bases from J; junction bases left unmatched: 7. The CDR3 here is CATRSSGTDTQYF. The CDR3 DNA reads TGTGCCACCCGGAGTAGCGGGACAGATACGCAGTATTTT.

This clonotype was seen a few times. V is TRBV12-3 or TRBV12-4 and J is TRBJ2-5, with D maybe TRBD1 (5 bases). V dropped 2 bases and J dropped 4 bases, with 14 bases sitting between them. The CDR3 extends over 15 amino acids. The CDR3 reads CASSLNQQGAETQYF. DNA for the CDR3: TGTGCCAGCAGTTTAAATCAGCAGGGCGCAGAGACCCAGTACTTC.

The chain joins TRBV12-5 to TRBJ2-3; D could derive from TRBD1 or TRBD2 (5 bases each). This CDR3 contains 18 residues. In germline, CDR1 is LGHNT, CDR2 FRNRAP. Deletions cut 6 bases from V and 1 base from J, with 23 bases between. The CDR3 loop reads CASGPTRDGDLRTDTQYF. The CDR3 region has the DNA TGTGCTAGTGGGCCTACCCGGGATGGGGACCTCCGCACAGATACGCAGTATTTT.

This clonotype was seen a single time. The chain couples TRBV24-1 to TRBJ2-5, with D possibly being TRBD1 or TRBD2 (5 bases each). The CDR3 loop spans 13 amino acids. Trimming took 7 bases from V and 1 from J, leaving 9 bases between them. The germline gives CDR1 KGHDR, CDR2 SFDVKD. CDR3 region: CATRGGGQETQYF. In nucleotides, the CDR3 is TGTGCCACCAGAGGTGGGGGCCAAGAGACCCAGTACTTC.

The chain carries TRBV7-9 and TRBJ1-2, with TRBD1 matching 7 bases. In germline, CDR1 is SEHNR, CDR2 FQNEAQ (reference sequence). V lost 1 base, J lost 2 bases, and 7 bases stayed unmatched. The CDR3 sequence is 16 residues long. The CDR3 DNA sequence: TGTGCCAGCAGCTTAGTAGCCTCGACAGGGAACTATGGCTACACCTTC. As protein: CASSLVASTGNYGYTF.

The CDR3, as DNA: TGCGCCAGCAGCTGGGGACAGGGGAATGGCTACACCTTC. Translating gives CASSWGQGNGYTF. The chain couples TRBV5-1 to TRBJ1-2, with 10 bases fitting TRBD1. Looked up from germline, CDR1 is SGHRS and CDR2 is YFSETQ. Trimming at V came to 3 bases and at J to 6 bases, leaving 2 bases not matched to a gene. This CDR3 contains 13 residues.

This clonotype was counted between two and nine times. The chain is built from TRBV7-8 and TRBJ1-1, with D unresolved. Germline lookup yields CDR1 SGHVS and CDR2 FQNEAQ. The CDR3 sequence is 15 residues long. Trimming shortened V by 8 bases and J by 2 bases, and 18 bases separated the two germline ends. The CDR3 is CASGSSDGRNTEAFF. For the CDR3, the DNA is TGTGCCAGCGGTTCTAGTGACGGCCGCAACACTGAAGCTTTCTTT. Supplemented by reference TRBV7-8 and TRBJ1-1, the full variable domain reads GAGVSQSPRYKVAKRGQDVALRCDPISGHVSLFWYQQALGQGPEFLTYFQNEAQLDKSGLPSDRFFAERPEGSVSTLKIQRTQQEDSAVYLCASGSSDGRNTEAFFGQGTRLTVV.

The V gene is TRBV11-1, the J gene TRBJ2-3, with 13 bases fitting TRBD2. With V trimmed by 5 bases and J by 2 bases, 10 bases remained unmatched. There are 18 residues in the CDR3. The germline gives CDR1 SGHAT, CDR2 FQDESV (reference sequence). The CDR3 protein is CASSSWTGTSGVTDTQYF. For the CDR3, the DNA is TGTGCCAGCAGCAGTTGGACCGGGACTAGCGGGGTCACAGATACGCAGTATTTT.

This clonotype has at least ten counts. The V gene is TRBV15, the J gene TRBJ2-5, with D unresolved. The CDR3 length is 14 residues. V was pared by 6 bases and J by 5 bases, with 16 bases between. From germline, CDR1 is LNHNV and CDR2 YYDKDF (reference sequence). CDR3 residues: CATRNPNRWETQYF. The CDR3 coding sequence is TGTGCCACCAGGAACCCAAACCGGTGGGAGACCCAGTACTTC.

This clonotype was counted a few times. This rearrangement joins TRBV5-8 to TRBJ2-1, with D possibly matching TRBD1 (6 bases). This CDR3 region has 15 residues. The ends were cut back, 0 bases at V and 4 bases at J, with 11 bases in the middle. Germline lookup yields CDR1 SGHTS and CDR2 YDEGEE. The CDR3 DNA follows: TGTGCCAGCAGCTTGGGTAGGGACATATACAATGAGCAGTTCTTC. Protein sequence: CASSLGRDIYNEQFF.

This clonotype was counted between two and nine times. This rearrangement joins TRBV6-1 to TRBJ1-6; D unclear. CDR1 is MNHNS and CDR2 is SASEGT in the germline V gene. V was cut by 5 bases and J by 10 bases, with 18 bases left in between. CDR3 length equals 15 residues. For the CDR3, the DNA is TGTGCCAGCAGTCCCTGGAGGCTGAGTGGATCACCCCTCCACTTT. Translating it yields CASSPWRLSGSPLHF.

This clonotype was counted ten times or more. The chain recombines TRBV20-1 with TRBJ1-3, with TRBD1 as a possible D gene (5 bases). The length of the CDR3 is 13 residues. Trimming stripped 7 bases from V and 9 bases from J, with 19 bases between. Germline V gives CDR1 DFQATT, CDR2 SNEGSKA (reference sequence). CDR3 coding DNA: TGCAGTGTCCTCAGGGAACCTCGAGTCACCATATATTTT. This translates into CSVLREPRVTIYF.

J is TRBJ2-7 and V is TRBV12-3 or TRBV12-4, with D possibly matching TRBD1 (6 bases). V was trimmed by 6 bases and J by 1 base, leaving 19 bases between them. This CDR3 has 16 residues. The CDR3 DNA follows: TGTGCCAGCAGCCTCTCCTTGGGGGCGGCATCCTACGAGCAGTACTTC. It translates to CASSLSLGAASYEQYF.

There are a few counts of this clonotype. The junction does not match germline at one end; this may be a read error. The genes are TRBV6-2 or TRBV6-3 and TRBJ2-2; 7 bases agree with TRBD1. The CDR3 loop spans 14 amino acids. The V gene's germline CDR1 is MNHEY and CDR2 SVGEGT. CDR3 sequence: CASGYRGYTGELFF. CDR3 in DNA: TGTGCCAGCGGTTACAGGGGCTACACCGGGGAGCTGTTTTTT.

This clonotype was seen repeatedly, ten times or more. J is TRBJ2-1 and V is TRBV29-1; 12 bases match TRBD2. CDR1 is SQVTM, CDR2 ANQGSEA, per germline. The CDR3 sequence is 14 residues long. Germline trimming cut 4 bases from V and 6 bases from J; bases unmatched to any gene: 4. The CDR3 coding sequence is TGCAGCGTTGGGACTAGCGGGGTCCCCAATGAGCAGTTCTTC. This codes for CSVGTSGVPNEQFF.

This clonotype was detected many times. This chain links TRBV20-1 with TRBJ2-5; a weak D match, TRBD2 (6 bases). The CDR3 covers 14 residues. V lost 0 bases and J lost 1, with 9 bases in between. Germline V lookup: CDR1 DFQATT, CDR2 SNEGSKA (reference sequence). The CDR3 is CSARDRGSQETQYF. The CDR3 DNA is TGCAGTGCTAGAGATCGGGGGTCCCAAGAGACCCAGTACTTC.

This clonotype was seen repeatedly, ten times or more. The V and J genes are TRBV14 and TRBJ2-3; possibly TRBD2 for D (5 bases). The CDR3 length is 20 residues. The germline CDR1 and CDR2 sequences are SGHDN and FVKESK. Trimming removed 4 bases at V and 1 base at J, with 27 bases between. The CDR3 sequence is CASSPRRVGLGSSRTDTQYF. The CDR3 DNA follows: TGTGCCAGCAGCCCGAGGCGGGTGGGCCTCGGATCTAGTCGCACAGATACGCAGTATTTT.

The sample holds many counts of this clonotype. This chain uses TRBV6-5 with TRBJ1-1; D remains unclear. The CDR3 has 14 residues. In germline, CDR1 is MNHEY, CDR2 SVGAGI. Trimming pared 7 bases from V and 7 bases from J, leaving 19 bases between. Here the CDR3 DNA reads TGTGCCAGCATTAGCGGCAGGAGGTACCATGAAGCTTTCTTT. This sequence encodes CASISGRRYHEAFF.

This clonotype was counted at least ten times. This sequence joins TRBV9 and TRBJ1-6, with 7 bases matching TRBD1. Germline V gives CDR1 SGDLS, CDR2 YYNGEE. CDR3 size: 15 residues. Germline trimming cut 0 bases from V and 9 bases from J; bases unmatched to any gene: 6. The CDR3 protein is CASSVEGRQGSPLHF. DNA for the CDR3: TGTGCCAGCAGCGTAGAAGGGCGACAGGGTTCACCCCTCCACTTT.

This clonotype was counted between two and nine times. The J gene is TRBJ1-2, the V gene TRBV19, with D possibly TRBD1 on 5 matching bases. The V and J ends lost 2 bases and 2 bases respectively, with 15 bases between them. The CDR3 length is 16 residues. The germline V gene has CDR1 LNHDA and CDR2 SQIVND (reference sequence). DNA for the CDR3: TGTGCCAGTAGTATACGGCCGGGGGACGTCAACTATGGCTACACCTTC. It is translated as CASSIRPGDVNYGYTF.

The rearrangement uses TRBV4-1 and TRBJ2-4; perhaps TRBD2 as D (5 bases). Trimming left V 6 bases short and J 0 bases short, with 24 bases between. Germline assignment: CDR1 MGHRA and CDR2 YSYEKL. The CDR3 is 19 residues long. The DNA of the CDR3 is TGCGCCAGCAGGCCCGGGGAGCGGAACGCCTTACTAGCCAAAAACATTCAGTACTTC. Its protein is CASRPGERNALLAKNIQYF.

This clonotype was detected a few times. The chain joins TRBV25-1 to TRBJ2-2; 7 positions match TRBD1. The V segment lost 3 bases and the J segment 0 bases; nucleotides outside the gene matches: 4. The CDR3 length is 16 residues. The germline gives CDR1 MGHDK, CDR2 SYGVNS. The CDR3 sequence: CASSEAGTANTGELFF. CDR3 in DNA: TGTGCCAGCAGTGAGGCCGGGACAGCGAACACCGGGGAGCTGTTTTTT.